This T cell receptor beta chain derives from a study of shared clonotypes between healthy human individuals. Study summary: The study used three CD4 naive, three CD4 memory, two CD8 naive and one CD8 memory plate per donor.

Study-level points and caveats: For sorted subsets, rarefaction showed incomplete sequencing despite large depth. Naive subsets generally had larger estimated richness than memory subsets. A small donor pool kept down the genetic and exposure-history diversity that was represented.

A few counts support this clone. Its antigen remains unknown. The method was immunoSEQ multiplex PCR; TCRdb's version includes in-frame clones alone and lacks a portion of them. The repertoire includes 330,000 or so clones, more than 60% of them detected once, and over 9.5% sits in the top ten. This CDR3 is built from 13 residues. Germline lookup yields CDR1 KGHSH and CDR2 LQKENI. V shed 5 bases and J shed 2 bases, with 7 bases lying between them. The sample was memory CD4+ T cells sorted from blood. The subset was: CD45RA-negative fraction. The genes are TRBV18 and TRBJ1-3, with D uncertain. The TCR sequence derives from a man aged 30 to 39 in good health. The CDR3 coding sequence is TGTGCCAGCTCAAGGGAGACTGGAAACACCATATATTTT. As protein: CASSRETGNTIYF.